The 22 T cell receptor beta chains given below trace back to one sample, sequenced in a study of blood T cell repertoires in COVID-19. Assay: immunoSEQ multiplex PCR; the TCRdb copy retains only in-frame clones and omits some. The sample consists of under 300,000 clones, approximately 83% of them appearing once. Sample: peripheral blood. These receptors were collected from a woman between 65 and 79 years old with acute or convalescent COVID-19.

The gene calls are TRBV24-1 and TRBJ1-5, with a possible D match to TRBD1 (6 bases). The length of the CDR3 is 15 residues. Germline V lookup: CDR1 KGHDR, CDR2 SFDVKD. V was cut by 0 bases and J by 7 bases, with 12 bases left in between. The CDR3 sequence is CATSDLTGRKQPQHF. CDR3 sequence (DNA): TGTGCCACCAGTGATTTGACAGGGCGAAAACAGCCCCAGCATTTT.

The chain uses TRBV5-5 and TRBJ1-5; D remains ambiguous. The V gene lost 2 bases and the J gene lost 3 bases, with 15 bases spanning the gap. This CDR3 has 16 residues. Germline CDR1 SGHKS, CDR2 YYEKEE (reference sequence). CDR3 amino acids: CASSLSIGEINQPQHF. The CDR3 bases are TGTGCCAGCAGCTTATCGATCGGGGAGATCAATCAGCCCCAGCATTTT. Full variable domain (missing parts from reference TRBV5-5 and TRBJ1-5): DAGVTQSPTHLIKTRGQQVTLRCSPISGHKSVSWYQQVLGQGPQFIFQYYEKEERGRGNFPDRFSARQFPNYSSELNVNALLLGDSALYLCASSLSIGEINQPQHFGDGTRLSIL.

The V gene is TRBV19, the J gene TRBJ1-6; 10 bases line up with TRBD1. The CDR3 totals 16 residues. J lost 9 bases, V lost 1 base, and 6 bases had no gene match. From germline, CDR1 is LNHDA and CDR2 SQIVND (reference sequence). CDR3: CASSIGDRGLRSPLHF. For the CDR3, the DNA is TGTGCCAGTAGTATAGGGGACAGGGGATTACGTTCACCCCTCCACTTT.

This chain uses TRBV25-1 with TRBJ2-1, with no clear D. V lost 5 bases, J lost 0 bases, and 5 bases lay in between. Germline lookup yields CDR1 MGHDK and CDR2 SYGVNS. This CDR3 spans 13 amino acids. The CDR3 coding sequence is TGTGCCAGCAGTTCCAGCTCCTACAATGAGCAGTTCTTC. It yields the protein CASSSSSYNEQFF. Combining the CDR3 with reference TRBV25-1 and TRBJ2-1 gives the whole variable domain EADIYQTPRYLVIGTGKKITLECSQTMGHDKMYWYQQDPGMELHLIHYSYGVNSTEKGDLSSESTVSRIRTEHFPLTLESARPSHTSQYLCASSSSSYNEQFFGPGTRLTVL.

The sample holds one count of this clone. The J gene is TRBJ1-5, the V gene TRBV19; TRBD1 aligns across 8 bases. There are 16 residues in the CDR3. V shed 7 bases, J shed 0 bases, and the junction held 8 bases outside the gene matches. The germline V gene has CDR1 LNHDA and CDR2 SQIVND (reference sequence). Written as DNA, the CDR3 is TGTGCCAGTAAGGCAGGGGGCTTGTATAGCAATCAGCCCCAGCATTTT. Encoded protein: CASKAGGLYSNQPQHF.

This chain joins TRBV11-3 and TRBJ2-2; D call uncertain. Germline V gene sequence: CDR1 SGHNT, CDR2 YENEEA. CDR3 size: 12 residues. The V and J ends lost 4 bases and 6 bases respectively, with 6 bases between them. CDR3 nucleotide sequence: TGTGCCAGCAGCTCATGGCCCGGGGAGCTGTTTTTT. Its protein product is CASSSWPGELFF.

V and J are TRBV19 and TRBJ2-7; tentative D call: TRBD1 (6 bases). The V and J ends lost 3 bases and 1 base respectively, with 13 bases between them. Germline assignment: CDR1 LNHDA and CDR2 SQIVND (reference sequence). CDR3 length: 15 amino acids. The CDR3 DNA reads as TGTGCCAGTAGTATTGGGCCAGGGGAATCCTACGAGCAGTACTTC. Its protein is CASSIGPGESYEQYF. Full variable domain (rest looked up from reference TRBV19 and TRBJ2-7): DGGITQSPKYLFRKEGQNVTLSCEQNLNHDAMYWYRQDPGQGLRLIYYSQIVNDFQKGDIAEGYSVSREKKESFPLTVTSAQKNPTAFYLCASSIGPGESYEQYFGPGTRLTVT.

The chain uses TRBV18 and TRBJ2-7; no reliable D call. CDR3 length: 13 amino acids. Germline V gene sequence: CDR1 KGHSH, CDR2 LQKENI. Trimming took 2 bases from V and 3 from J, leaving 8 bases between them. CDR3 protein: CASSPGNLYEQYF. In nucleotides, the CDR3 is TGTGCCAGCTCACCAGGCAACCTCTACGAGCAGTACTTC.

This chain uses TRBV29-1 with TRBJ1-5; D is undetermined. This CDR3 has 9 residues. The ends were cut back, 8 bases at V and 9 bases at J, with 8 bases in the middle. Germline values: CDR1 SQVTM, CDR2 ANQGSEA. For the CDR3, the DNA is TGCAGCCACATGTGGCCCCAGCATTTT. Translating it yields CSHMWPQHF.

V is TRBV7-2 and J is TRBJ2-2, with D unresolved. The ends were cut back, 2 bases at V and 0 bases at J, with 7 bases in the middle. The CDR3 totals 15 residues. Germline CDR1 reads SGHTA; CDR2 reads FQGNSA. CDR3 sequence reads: CASSLQATNTGELFF. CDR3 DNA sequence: TGTGCCAGCAGCTTACAGGCAACGAACACCGGGGAGCTGTTTTTT.

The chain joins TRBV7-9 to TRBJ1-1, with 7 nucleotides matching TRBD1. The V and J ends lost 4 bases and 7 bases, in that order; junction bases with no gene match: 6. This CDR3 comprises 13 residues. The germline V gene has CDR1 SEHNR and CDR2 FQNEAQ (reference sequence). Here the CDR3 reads CASSSAQGVEAFF. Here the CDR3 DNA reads TGTGCCAGCAGCTCCGCCCAGGGGGTTGAAGCTTTCTTT.

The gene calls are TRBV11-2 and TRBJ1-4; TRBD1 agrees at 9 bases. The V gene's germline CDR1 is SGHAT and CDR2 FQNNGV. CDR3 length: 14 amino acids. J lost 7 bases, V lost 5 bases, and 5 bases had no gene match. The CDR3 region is CASSRDRVFEKLFF. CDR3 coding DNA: TGTGCCAGCAGCCGGGACAGGGTTTTTGAAAAACTGTTTTTT.

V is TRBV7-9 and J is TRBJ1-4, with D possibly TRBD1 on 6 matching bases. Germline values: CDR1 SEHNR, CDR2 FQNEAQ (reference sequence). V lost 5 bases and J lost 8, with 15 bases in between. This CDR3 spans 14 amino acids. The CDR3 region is CASSPFTGGEKLFF. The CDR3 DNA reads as TGTGCCAGCAGCCCCTTCACGGGGGGCGAAAAACTGTTTTTT.

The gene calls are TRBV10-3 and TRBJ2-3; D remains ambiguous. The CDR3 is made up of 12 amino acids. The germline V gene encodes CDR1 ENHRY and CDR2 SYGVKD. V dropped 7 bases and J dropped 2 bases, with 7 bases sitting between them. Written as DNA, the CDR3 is TGTGCCATCACCAACTTCACAGATACGCAGTATTTT. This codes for CAITNFTDTQYF.

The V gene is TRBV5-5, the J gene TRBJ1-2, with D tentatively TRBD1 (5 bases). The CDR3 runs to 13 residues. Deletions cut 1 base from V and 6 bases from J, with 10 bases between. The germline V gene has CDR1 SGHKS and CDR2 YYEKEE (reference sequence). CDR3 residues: CASSLFQTDGYTF. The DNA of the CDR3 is TGTGCCAGCAGCTTGTTCCAGACAGATGGCTACACCTTC.

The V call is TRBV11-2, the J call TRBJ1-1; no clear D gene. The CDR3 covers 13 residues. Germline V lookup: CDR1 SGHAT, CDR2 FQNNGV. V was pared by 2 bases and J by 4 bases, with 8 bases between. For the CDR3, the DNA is TGTGCCAGCAGCTTAACGGTAGCCACTGAAGCTTTCTTT. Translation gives CASSLTVATEAFF.

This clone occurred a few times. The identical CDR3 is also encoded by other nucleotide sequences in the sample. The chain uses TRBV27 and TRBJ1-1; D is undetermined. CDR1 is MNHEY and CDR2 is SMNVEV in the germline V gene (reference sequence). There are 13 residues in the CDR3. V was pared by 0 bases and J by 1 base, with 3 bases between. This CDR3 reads CASSLSRNTEAFF. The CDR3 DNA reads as TGTGCCAGCAGTTTATCCAGGAACACTGAAGCTTTCTTT.

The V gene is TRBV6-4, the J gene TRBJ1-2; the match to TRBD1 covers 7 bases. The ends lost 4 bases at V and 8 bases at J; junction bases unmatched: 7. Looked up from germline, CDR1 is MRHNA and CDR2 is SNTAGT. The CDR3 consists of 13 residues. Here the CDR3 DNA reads TGTGCCAGCAGTGGCCCGACAGGGCAAGGCTACACCTTC. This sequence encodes CASSGPTGQGYTF.

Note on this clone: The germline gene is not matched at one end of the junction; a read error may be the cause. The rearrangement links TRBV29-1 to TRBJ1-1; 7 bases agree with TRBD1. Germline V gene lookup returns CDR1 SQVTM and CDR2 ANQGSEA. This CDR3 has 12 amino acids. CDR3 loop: CGVSQGGTEAFF. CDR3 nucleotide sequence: TGCGGCGTTAGCCAGGGGGGAACTGAAGCTTTCTTT.

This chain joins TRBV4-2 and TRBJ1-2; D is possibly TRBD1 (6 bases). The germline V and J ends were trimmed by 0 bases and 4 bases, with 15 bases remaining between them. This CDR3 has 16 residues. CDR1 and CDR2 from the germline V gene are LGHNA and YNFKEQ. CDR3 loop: CASSQDRGARGYGYTF. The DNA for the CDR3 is TGTGCCAGCAGCCAAGATCGGGGGGCGCGGGGCTATGGCTACACCTTC.

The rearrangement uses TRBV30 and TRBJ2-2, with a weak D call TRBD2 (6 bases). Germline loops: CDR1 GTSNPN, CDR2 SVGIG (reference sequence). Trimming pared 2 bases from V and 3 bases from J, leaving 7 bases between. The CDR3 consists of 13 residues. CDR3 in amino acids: CAWSRDYTGELFF. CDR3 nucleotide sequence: TGTGCCTGGAGTAGGGACTACACCGGGGAGCTGTTTTTT.

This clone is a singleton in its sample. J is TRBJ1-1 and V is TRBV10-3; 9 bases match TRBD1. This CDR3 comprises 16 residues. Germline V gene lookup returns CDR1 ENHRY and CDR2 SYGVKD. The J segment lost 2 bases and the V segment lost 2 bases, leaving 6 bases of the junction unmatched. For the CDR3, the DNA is TGTGCCATCAGTGAGACAGGGGGCGCATCCAACACTGAAGCTTTCTTT. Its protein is CAISETGGASNTEAFF.